These 8 T cell receptor beta chains originate from one sample sequenced in a study of beta chain features in type 1 diabetes. Sequencing targeted expressed TCRB transcripts, as all isolated RNA had been reverse transcribed. Here immunoSEQ multiplex PCR was the method, and the copy in TCRdb shows in-frame clones only, minus some. This table holds almost 350,000 clones, 7% to 9% found once. Sample: central memory CD4+ T cells from blood. Receptors were obtained from a woman under 30 in good health.

There are a few counts of this clone. The V and J genes are TRBV19 and TRBJ2-7; D is perhaps TRBD2 (6 bases). The V and J ends lost 6 bases and 3 bases respectively, with 12 bases between them. The CDR3 is 13 amino acids. Per the germline V gene, CDR1 is LNHDA and CDR2 is SQIVND (reference sequence). The CDR3, as DNA: TGTGCCAGTAGGCGGGACGGTAACTACGAGCAGTACTTC. Encoded protein: CASRRDGNYEQYF.

This sequence joins TRBV5-1 and TRBJ2-3; D uncertain. V lost 0 bases and J lost 1, with 9 bases in between. In germline, CDR1 is SGHRS, CDR2 YFSETQ. The CDR3 covers 15 residues. In DNA form, the CDR3 reads TGCGCCAGCAGCTTGGAGTCGTTGGGCACAGATACGCAGTATTTT. Encoded protein: CASSLESLGTDTQYF.

This clone was recorded a few times. The chain couples TRBV4-2 to TRBJ1-2; D might be TRBD1 (5 bases). The germline V gene encodes CDR1 LGHNA and CDR2 YNFKEQ. V lost 1 base, J lost 4 bases, and 10 bases lay in between. CDR3 length equals 14 residues. Written as DNA, the CDR3 is TGTGCCAGCAGCCAAGCAGGGCAGGGCTATGGCTACACCTTC. Protein product: CASSQAGQGYGYTF.

In its sample, this clone was seen a few times. The rearrangement links TRBV28 to TRBJ1-4; TRBD1 agrees at 9 bases. In germline, CDR1 is MDHEN, CDR2 SYDVKM. The CDR3 is 15 residues long. V lost 5 bases and J lost 8; bases outside the gene matches: 9. CDR3 residues: CASSTPGTGPEKLFF. As DNA, the CDR3 is TGTGCCAGCAGTACCCCCGGGACAGGGCCCGAAAAACTGTTTTTT.

This chain uses TRBV2 with TRBJ2-2; D may be TRBD2 (5 bases). Trimming took 7 bases from V and 6 from J, leaving 12 bases between them. The CDR3 is 13 residues long. CDR1 and CDR2 (germline): SNHLY, FYNNEI. CDR3 sequence: CASTGDGAGELFF. The DNA of the CDR3 is TGTGCCAGCACCGGGGATGGAGCCGGGGAGCTGTTTTTT.

In its sample, this clone was seen a few times. This sequence joins TRBV4-2 and TRBJ2-7, with 12 positions matching TRBD2. J gave up 2 bases and V 1 base, and 0 bases lay outside the gene matches. Per germline, CDR1 LGHNA and CDR2 YNFKEQ. The CDR3 spans 15 residues. This CDR3 is CASSQGTSGTYEQYF. Here the CDR3 DNA reads TGTGCCAGCAGCCAAGGGACTAGCGGGACCTACGAGCAGTACTTC.

In DNA form, the CDR3 reads TGTGCCATCAGTGAATGGACAAACTATGGCTACACCTTC. It translates to CAISEWTNYGYTF. V usage is TRBV10-3 and J usage is TRBJ1-2; weak D call: TRBD1 (5 bases). The germline V gene has CDR1 ENHRY and CDR2 SYGVKD. CDR3 length equals 13 residues. The V end was cut by 3 bases, the J end by 2 bases, with 7 bases between.

The chain has TRBV4-3 and TRBJ1-5, with D hard to call. The germline CDR1 and CDR2 sequences are LGHNA and YSLEER. Trimming stripped 2 bases from V and 2 bases from J, with 16 bases between. The length of the CDR3 is 17 residues. This CDR3 reads CASSQSARRGGNQPQHF. The CDR3 nucleotides read TGCGCCAGCAGCCAATCGGCAAGACGGGGTGGCAATCAGCCCCAGCATTTT.